Here is one T cell receptor beta chain with its context. The data originate from a study of T cell changes during pregnancy in multiple sclerosis. Some clones are missing from TCRdb's copy, which holds only in-frame ones; the method was immunoSEQ multiplex PCR. The table lists roughly 25,000 clones, approximately 92% of them singletons. This CDR3 comprises 14 residues. Germline CDR1 is PRHDT and CDR2 is FYEKMQ (reference sequence). V was pared by 4 bases and J by 2 bases, with 9 bases between. This sequence was found in a female donor with multiple sclerosis, enrolled in a pregnancy study. The sequencing used CD8+ T cells from peripheral blood mononuclear cells, collected in the second trimester of pregnancy. The chain joins TRBV13 to TRBJ1-5, with D possibly matching TRBD1 (6 bases). The CDR3 spells CASSSAGGNQPQHF. In DNA, the CDR3 is TGTGCCAGCAGCTCCGCAGGGGGCAATCAGCCCCAGCATTTT.